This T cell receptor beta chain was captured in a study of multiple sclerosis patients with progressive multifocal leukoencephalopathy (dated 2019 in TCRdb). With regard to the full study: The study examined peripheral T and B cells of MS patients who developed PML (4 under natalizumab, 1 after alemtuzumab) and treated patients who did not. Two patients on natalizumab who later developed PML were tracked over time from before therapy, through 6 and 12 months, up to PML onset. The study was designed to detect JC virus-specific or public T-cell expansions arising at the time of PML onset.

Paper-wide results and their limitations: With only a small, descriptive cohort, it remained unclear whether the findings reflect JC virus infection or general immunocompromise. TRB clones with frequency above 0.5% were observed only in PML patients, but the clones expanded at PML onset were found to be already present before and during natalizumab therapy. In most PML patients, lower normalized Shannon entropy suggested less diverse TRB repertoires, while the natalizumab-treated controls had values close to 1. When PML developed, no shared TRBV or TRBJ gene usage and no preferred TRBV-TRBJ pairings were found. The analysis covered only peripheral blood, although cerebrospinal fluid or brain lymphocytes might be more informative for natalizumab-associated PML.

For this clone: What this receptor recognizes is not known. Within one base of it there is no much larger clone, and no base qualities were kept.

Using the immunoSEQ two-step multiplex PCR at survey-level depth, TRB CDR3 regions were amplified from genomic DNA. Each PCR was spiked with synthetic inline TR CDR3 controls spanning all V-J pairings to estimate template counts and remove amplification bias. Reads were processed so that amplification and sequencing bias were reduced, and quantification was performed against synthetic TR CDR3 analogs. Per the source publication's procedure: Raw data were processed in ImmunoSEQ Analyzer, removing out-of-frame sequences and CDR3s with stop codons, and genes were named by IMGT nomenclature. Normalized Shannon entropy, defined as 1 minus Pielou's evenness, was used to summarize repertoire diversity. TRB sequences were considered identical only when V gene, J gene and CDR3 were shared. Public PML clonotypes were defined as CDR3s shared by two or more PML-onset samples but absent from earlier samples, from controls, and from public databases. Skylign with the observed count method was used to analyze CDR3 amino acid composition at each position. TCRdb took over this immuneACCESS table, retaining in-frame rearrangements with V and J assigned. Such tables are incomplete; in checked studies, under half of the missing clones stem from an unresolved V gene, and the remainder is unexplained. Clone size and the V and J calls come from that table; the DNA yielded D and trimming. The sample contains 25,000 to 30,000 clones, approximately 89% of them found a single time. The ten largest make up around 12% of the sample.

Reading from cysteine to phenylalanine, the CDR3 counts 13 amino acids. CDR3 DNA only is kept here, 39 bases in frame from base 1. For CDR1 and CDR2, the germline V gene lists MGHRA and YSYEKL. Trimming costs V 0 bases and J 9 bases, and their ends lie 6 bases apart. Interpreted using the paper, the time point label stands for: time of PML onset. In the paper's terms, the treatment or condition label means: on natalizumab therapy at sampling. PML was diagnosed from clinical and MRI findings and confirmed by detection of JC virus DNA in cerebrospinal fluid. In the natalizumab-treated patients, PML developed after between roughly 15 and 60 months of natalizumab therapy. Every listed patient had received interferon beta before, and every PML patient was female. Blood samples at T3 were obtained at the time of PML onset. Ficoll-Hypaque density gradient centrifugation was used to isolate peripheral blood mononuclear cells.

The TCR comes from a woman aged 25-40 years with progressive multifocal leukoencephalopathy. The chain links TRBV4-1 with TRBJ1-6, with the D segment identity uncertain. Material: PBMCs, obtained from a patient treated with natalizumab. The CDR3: CASSQDRSSPLHF. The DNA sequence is TGCGCCAGCAGCCAAGATAGGAGTTCACCCCTCCACTTT.